Listed here are 2 T cell receptor beta chains from one sample, sequenced in a study of blood T cell repertoires in COVID-19. Libraries were prepared by immunoSEQ multiplex PCR; TCRdb keeps only in-frame clonotypes and omits some of them. The sample records some 170,000 clones, 75% to 80% being singletons. The sample consisted of peripheral blood. These receptors were obtained from a woman between 65 and 79 years old with acute or convalescent COVID-19.

The V gene is TRBV30, the J gene TRBJ1-3; D might be TRBD1 (5 bases). Per germline, CDR1 GTSNPN and CDR2 SVGIG (reference sequence). Trimming took 4 bases from V and 2 from J, leaving 12 bases between them. This CDR3 has 14 amino acids. CDR3 sequence reads: CAWTTQGPGNTIYF. For the CDR3, the DNA is TGTGCCTGGACCACGCAGGGCCCTGGAAACACCATATATTTT.

This clone appeared a few times. The chain has TRBV27 and TRBJ1-6; 7 positions match TRBD1. Germline V gives CDR1 MNHEY, CDR2 SMNVEV (reference sequence). CDR3 length equals 14 residues. The V segment lost 5 bases and the J segment 9 bases; nucleotides outside the gene matches: 7. As DNA, the CDR3 is TGTGCCAGCAGTCCTACAGGGGTTCGTTCACCCCTCCACTTT. It yields the protein CASSPTGVRSPLHF.